This TCR beta chain derives from a study of shared clonotypes between healthy human individuals. On this clone: Different DNA sequences within this sample yield the same CDR3.

The CDR3 has 14 amino acids. J lost 0 bases, V lost 6 bases, and 3 bases had no gene match. Germline CDR1 reads LNHDA; CDR2 reads SQIVND (reference sequence). How the authors handled the data: Filtering was not the same, since immunoSEQ gave junction-only sequences without quality scores. The table came from immunoSEQ multiplex PCR; TCRdb's copy has only in-frame clones and leaves some out. That table is the source of V, J and clone size, and D and trimming were worked out from the DNA. Among roughly 2.5 million clones listed, around nine tenths were seen once. This receptor was taken from a man younger than 30 in good health. The V gene is TRBV19, the J gene TRBJ1-1, with TRBD1 identical over 8 bases. The sequencing input was naive CD4+ T cells sorted from blood. Stated subset: CD45RA+ positively selected. The CDR3 region is CASSTTGVNTEAFF. CDR3 coding DNA: TGTGCCAGTAGCACGACAGGGGTGAACACTGAAGCTTTCTTT. Supplemented by reference TRBV19 and TRBJ1-1, the full variable domain reads DGGITQSPKYLFRKEGQNVTLSCEQNLNHDAMYWYRQDPGQGLRLIYYSQIVNDFQKGDIAEGYSVSREKKESFPLTVTSAQKNPTAFYLCASSTTGVNTEAFFGQGTRLTVV.